Following are 5 T cell receptor beta chains from one sample sequenced in a study of T-cell memory formation after mild COVID-19. TCRdb independently ran MiXCR on the 5' RACE reads; one entry per CDR3 protein. The sample records about 560,000 distinct CDR3 sequences, less than 25% being singletons. Specimen: PBMCs or a T cell subset sorted from them (not recorded which). These receptors all stem from an adult woman who had mild COVID-19 (a few samples of this study predate the infection). Cell type and time point are not known.

The chain has TRBV7-3 and TRBJ2-1; D may be TRBD2 (5 bases). The length of the CDR3 is 13 residues. In germline, CDR1 is SGHTA, CDR2 FQGTGA. V lost 4 bases, J lost 9 bases, and 13 bases lay in between. CDR3 in DNA: TGTGCCAGCAGCTCGACCGGACTGGGTGAGCAGTTCTTC. Protein product: CASSSTGLGEQFF.

This clonotype came up a few times. The chain links TRBV5-1 to TRBJ1-1; D gene unclear. This CDR3 region has 14 residues. Germline-derived CDR1 and CDR2 are SGHRS and YFSETQ. V dropped 1 base and J dropped 1 base, with 8 bases sitting between them. CDR3: CASSLLRGNTEAFF. DNA for the CDR3: TGCGCCAGCAGCTTGCTACGAGGGAACACTGAAGCTTTCTTT.

This chain's CDR3 is CASSLENYRAADEKLFF. The CDR3 bases are TGTGCCAGCAGCTTAGAGAATTACAGGGCCGCAGATGAAAAACTGTTTTTT. J is TRBJ1-4 and V is TRBV7-2; the D gene is possibly TRBD1 (6 bases). V was pared by 1 base and J by 6 bases, with 18 bases between. CDR3 length: 17 residues. Germline loops: CDR1 SGHTA, CDR2 FQGNSA.

This clonotype appeared a few times. J is TRBJ2-1 and V is TRBV29-1, with D unresolved. The CDR3 sequence is 11 residues long. The germline V and J ends were trimmed by 2 bases and 1 base, with 0 bases remaining between them. Looked up from germline, CDR1 is SQVTM and CDR2 is ANQGSEA. CDR3 nucleotide sequence: TGCAGCGTTGAATCCTACAATGAGCAGTTCTTC. The encoded protein is CSVESYNEQFF.

For the CDR3, the DNA is TGTGCCAGCAGTGACGGGGCTCAAGATACGCAGTATTTT. Translated: CASSDGAQDTQYF. The chain couples TRBV2 to TRBJ2-3; D possibly matches TRBD1 or TRBD2 (5 bases each). The CDR3 sequence is 13 residues long. The V end was cut by 3 bases, the J end by 5 bases, with 9 bases between. CDR1 and CDR2 (germline): SNHLY, FYNNEI.